This T cell receptor (beta chain) was found in a study of blood T cell repertoires in COVID-19 (dated by TCRdb to the early 2020s). In terms of the full investigation: Collaborator samples came from the United States, Italy and Spain and covered acute and convalescent phases of COVID-19. The material from the prospective study consisted of cDNA or gDNA derived from T cells, B-cell-depleted T cells, or PBMCs. The dataset comprised deeply sampled blood TCRbeta repertoires from subjects exposed to, actively infected with, or recovered from COVID-19. A freely available public database, intended as a resource for researchers studying the immune response to SARS-CoV-2, is where the repertoires were released. The samples were drawn from the first 160 participants of the ongoing ImmuneRACE study and from 1,254 subjects provided by 6 global collaborators. Sample metadata almost always included a de-identified subject ID, COVID-19 status, age in years and sex. Where available, HLA class I and class II types were obtained from metadata supplied by the sample provider rather than from assay-based typing. Broader findings and caveats from the paper: Clinical and demographic metadata were provided uncurated, with the amount varying by source and participant.

This clone was observed a single time. Its target antigen remains unknown. No much larger clonotype is one base removed from it; base qualities were not supplied. From cysteine to phenylalanine, the CDR3 is 14 amino acids long. Only the CDR3 part of the read is kept: 42 bases, read in frame from the first base. Looking up the germline V gene yields CDR1 MNHNS and CDR2 SASEGT. V is pruned by 6 bases and J by 5 bases, leaving 8 bases of the junction without a gene match. The immunoSEQ Assay, a bias-controlled multiplex PCR, was used to amplify TCRbeta CDR3 regions from genomic DNA. As for the original processing: The number of nucleated cells in each sample was estimated from the amplification of reference gene primers within the assay. Sequence reads were collapsed and filtered to measure the absolute abundance of every unique TCRbeta CDR3 rearrangement. For each sample, productive Simpson clonality was calculated by taking the square root of Simpson's diversity index across productive rearrangements. The table was pulled from immuneACCESS by TCRdb, which kept in-frame rearrangements only. Such tables lose some clones; where checked, under half of the loss comes from unresolved V genes, and the rest has no known cause. That table furnishes V, J and clone size, whereas the DNA furnished D and trimming. For this sample there are under 300,000 clones; approximately 90% appear just once. The ten largest clones capture approximately 2.5% of the sample.

Participants in the prospective study were aged roughly 18 to 89 years, lived in 20 to 25 United States geographic areas, and enrolled through a virtual design. In the prospective study, cohorts were assigned on the basis of participant-reported clinical history obtained from a screening survey and a study questionnaire. Mobile phlebotomists in the prospective study collected whole blood, serum and a nasopharyngeal or oropharyngeal swab from every participant. Prospective study participants could optionally give additional blood draws and questionnaires over a 2-month period. Blood samples from the prospective study were shipped frozen or at room temperature prior to DNA extraction.

Sequencing was carried out using PBMCs or T cells enriched from blood (not recorded which). This sequence originates from a woman aged 40 to 50 with acute COVID-19. The chain is encoded by TRBV6-1 joined to TRBJ2-7, and TRBD2 aligns with 9 junction nucleotides. The CDR3 has the sequence CASSDGTSKNEQYF. The sequence in DNA is TGTGCCAGCAGCGACGGGACTAGCAAAAACGAGCAGTACTTC.